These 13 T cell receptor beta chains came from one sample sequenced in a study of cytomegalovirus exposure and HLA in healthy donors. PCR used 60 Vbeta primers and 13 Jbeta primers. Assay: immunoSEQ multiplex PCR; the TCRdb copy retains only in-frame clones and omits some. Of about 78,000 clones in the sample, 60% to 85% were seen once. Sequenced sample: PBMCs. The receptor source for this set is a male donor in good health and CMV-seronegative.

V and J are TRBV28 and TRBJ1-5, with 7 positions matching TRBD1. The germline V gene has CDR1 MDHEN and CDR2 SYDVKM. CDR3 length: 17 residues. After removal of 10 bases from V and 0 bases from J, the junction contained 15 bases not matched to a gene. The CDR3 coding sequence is TGTGCCATCAAAGAGGCCGGGACAGCCTATAGCAATCAGCCCCAGCATTTT. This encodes CAIKEAGTAYSNQPQHF.

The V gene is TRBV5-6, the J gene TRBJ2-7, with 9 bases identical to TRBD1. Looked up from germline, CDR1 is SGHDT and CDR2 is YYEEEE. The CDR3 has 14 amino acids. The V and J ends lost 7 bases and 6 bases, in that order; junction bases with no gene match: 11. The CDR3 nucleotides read TGTGCCAGCGGATGGGACAGGGCCGTAAGCGAGCAGTACTTC. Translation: CASGWDRAVSEQYF.

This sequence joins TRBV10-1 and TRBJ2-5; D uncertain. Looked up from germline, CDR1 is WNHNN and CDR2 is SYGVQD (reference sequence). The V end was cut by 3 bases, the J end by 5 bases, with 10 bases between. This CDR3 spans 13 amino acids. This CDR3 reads CASSDDSLETQYF. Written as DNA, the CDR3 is TGCGCCAGCAGTGATGACTCTTTGGAGACCCAGTACTTC.

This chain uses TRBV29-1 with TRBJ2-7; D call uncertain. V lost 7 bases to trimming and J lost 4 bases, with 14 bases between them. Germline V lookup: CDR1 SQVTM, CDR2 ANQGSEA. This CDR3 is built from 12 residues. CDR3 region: CSAGSLIYEQYF. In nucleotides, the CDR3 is TGCAGCGCCGGGTCCCTAATTTACGAGCAGTACTTC.

CDR3 residues: CASSSPQGTYEQYF. CDR3 in DNA: TGTGCCAGCAGTTCACCCCAGGGAACCTACGAGCAGTACTTC. The chain links TRBV28 to TRBJ2-7, with D possibly matching TRBD1 (5 bases). Germline V CDR1 and CDR2: MDHEN, SYDVKM. V shed 4 bases and J shed 2 bases, with 12 bases lying between them. CDR3 length: 14 amino acids.

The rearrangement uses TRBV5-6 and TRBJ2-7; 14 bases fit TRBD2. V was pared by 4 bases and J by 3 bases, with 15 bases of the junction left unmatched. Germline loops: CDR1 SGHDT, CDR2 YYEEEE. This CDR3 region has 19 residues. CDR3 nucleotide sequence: TGTGCCAGCAGCGTAACCGGGACTAGCGGGAGAGGGGTCTTCTACGAGCAGTACTTC. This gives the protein CASSVTGTSGRGVFYEQYF.

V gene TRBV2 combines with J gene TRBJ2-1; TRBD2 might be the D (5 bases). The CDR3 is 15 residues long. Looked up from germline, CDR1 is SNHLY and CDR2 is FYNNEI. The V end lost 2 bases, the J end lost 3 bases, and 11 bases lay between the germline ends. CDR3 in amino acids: CASSESRTDYNEQFF. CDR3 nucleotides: TGTGCCAGCAGTGAATCTAGGACTGACTACAATGAGCAGTTCTTC.

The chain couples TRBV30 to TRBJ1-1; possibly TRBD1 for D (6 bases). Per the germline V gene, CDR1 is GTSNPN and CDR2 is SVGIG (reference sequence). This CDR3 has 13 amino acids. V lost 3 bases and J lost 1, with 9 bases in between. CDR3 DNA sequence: TGTGCCTGGAGACAACAGGGGAACACTGAAGCTTTCTTT. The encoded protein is CAWRQQGNTEAFF.

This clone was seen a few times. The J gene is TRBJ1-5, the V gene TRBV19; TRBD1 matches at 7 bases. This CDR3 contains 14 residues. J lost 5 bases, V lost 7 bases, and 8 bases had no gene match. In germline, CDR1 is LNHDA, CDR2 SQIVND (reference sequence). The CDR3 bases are TGTGCCAGTACCGCGACAGGGCCGTATCAGCCCCAGCATTTT. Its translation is CASTATGPYQPQHF.

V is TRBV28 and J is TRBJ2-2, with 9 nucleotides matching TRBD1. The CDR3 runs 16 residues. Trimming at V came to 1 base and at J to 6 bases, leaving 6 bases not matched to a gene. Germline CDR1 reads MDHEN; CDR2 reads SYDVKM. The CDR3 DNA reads TGTGCCAGCAGTTTATCCGGGACAGGGCACCCCGGGGAGCTGTTTTTT. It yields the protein CASSLSGTGHPGELFF.

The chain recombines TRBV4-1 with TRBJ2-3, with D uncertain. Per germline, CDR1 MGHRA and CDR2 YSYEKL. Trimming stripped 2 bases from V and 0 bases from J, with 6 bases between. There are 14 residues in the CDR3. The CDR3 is CASSQPRSTDTQYF. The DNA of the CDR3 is TGCGCCAGCAGCCAACCTAGGAGCACAGATACGCAGTATTTT.

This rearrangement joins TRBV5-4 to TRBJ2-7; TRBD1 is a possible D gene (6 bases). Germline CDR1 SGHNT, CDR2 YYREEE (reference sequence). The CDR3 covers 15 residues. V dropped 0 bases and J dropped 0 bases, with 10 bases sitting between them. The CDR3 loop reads CASSLEGGSSYEQYF. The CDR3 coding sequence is TGTGCCAGCAGCTTGGAAGGGGGAAGCTCCTACGAGCAGTACTTC.

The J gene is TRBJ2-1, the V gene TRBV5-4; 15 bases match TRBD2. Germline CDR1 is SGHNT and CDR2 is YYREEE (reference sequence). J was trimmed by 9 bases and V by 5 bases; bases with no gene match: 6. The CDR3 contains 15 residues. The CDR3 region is CASSFPGLAGGEQFF. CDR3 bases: TGTGCCAGCAGTTTTCCGGGACTAGCGGGAGGTGAGCAGTTCTTC.